The 22 T cell receptor beta chains below all came from one sample that was sequenced in a study of technical replicates of blood from a handful of donors (dated by TCRdb to the late 2010s). Libraries came from the immunoSEQ multiplex PCR assay. TCRdb stores this immuneACCESS table with in-frame sequences only. Part of the clones is absent; in the studies checked, under half of the shortfall reflects unresolved V genes, and no reason is known for the rest. The sample data list over 75,000 clones, and approximately 96% of these were observed just once. Together, the top ten hold around 0.31% of the sample. Material: T cells isolated from PBMCs. These receptors were collected from a human donor in good health.

The chain couples TRBV4-2 to TRBJ2-7; TRBD2 aligns across 7 bases. Germline V gene sequence: CDR1 LGHNA, CDR2 YNFKEQ. With V trimmed by 5 bases and J by 5 bases, 9 bases remained unmatched. This CDR3 has 14 residues. CDR3 in DNA: TGTGCCAGCAGCTACCAACCTCGGGGGGACGAGCAGTACTTC. It is translated as CASSYQPRGDEQYF.

The chain carries TRBV6-1 and TRBJ2-7; tentative D call: TRBD1 (8 bases). This CDR3 region has 13 residues. Trimming pared 4 bases from V and 6 bases from J, leaving 13 bases between. The V gene's germline CDR1 is MNHNS and CDR2 SASEGT. This CDR3 is CASSGQGRGEQYF. The CDR3 nucleotides read TGTGCCAGCAGTGGACAGGGGAGGGGCGAGCAGTACTTC.

The gene calls are TRBV7-2 and TRBJ2-3; D ambiguous. This CDR3 has 15 amino acids. CDR1 SGHTA and CDR2 FQGNSA come from the germline V gene. V was trimmed by 0 bases and J by 6 bases, leaving 13 bases between them. The CDR3 nucleotides read TGTGCCAGCAGCTTAGCGTCTTCTCCGAGGGATACGCAGTATTTT. Its translation: CASSLASSPRDTQYF.

V gene TRBV27 combines with J gene TRBJ2-7; 9 bases agree with TRBD1. V lost 6 bases, J lost 2 bases, and 8 bases stayed unmatched. Per the germline V gene, CDR1 is MNHEY and CDR2 is SMNVEV (reference sequence). The CDR3 is made up of 15 amino acids. As DNA, the CDR3 is TGTGCCAGCAGCGCATGGGACAGGGAACCCTACGAGCAGTACTTC. Amino acids: CASSAWDREPYEQYF.

V is TRBV6-6 and J is TRBJ1-1, with a weak D call TRBD1 (5 bases). The CDR3 loop spans 14 amino acids. Germline loops: CDR1 MNHNY, CDR2 SVGAGI (reference sequence). With 6 bases removed from V and 4 bases from J, the gap between germline ends came to 15 bases. The CDR3 nucleotides are TGTGCCAGCAGGTCCCAGACAGTCTTCACTGAAGCTTTCTTT. Amino acids: CASRSQTVFTEAFF.

The V gene is TRBV5-1, the J gene TRBJ2-7; 10 bases agree with TRBD1. Germline trimming cut 2 bases from V and 2 bases from J; bases unmatched to any gene: 4. This CDR3 region has 15 residues. Germline V gene data show CDR1 as SGHRS and CDR2 as YFSETQ. CDR3 sequence (DNA): TGCGCCAGCAGCTTACAGGACAGGGGGGCCTACGAGCAGTACTTC. Translation: CASSLQDRGAYEQYF.

This clone was recorded only once. This chain links TRBV6-5 with TRBJ2-7; possibly TRBD2 for D (6 bases). The ends were cut back, 6 bases at V and 3 bases at J, with 15 bases in the middle. CDR3 length: 14 residues. Germline V gene sequence: CDR1 MNHEY, CDR2 SVGAGI. The CDR3 coding sequence is TGTGCCAGCAGGAGCGGCCCCGGGAGCTACGAGCAGTACTTC. Its translation is CASRSGPGSYEQYF.

The genes are TRBV6-1 and TRBJ2-7; TRBD1 is a possible D gene (5 bases). The germline CDR1 and CDR2 sequences are MNHNS and SASEGT. The CDR3 extends over 13 amino acids. V lost 2 bases, J lost 3 bases, and 8 bases lay in between. DNA of the CDR3: TGTGCCAGCAGTGAAAGGGGCAGCTACGAGCAGTACTTC. This sequence encodes CASSERGSYEQYF.

The chain carries TRBV30 and TRBJ1-1; 9 positions agree with TRBD1. The CDR3 covers 14 residues. Germline trimming cut 5 bases from V and 3 bases from J; bases unmatched to any gene: 7. Germline V lookup: CDR1 GTSNPN, CDR2 SVGIG (reference sequence). Here the CDR3 DNA reads TGTGCCTGGGCTGCCGGGACAGGGTACACTGAAGCTTTCTTT. It translates to CAWAAGTGYTEAFF.

A single count supports this clone. V and J are TRBV10-2 and TRBJ2-1; 11 bases agree with TRBD2. Germline V gene lookup returns CDR1 WSHSY and CDR2 SAAADI. J was trimmed by 3 bases and V by 0 bases; bases with no gene match: 7. The CDR3 sequence is 18 residues long. The CDR3 here is CASSESRASGRIYNEQFF. The CDR3 DNA follows: TGCGCCAGCAGTGAGTCCCGGGCTAGCGGGAGGATCTACAATGAGCAGTTCTTC.

This chain links TRBV9 with TRBJ2-6; D is possibly TRBD1 (5 bases). Looked up from germline, CDR1 is SGDLS and CDR2 is YYNGEE. V was trimmed by 3 bases and J by 0 bases, leaving 16 bases between them. The CDR3 spans 18 residues. The CDR3 loop is CASSASRQMGSGANVLTF. The CDR3 DNA sequence: TGTGCCAGCAGCGCGTCTCGACAGATGGGCTCTGGGGCCAACGTCCTGACTTTC. The variable domain in full, completed from reference TRBV9 and TRBJ2-6, reads DSGVTQTPKHLITATGQRVTLRCSPRSGDLSVYWYQQSLDQGLQFLIQYYNGEERAKGNILERFSAQQFPDLHSELNLSSLELGDSALYFCASSASRQMGSGANVLTFGAGSRLTVL.

This chain links TRBV2 with TRBJ1-2; D is ambiguous. This CDR3 is 12 amino acids long. CDR1 and CDR2 (germline): SNHLY, FYNNEI. The V and J ends lost 8 bases and 1 base respectively, with 8 bases between them. CDR3: CASAAFNYGYTF. CDR3 DNA sequence: TGTGCCAGCGCGGCCTTTAACTATGGCTACACCTTC.

The chain uses TRBV9 and TRBJ2-1; 13 nucleotides match TRBD2. Germline V lookup: CDR1 SGDLS, CDR2 YYNGEE. The CDR3 contains 15 residues. V was clipped by 3 bases and J by 6 bases; unmatched bases: 3. CDR3 in amino acids: CASSAGTSGINEQFF. DNA of the CDR3: TGTGCCAGCAGCGCCGGGACTAGCGGGATCAATGAGCAGTTCTTC.

This sequence joins TRBV27 and TRBJ1-1; D is possibly TRBD1 (6 bases). Germline CDR1 reads MNHEY; CDR2 reads SMNVEV (reference sequence). CDR3 length equals 15 residues. V gave up 6 bases and J gave up 2 bases, with 16 bases separating them. DNA of the CDR3: TGTGCCAGCAGCGTAACCAGGGGAGCCAACACTGAAGCTTTCTTT. Protein product: CASSVTRGANTEAFF.

The rearrangement uses TRBV19 and TRBJ2-7; D ambiguous. From germline, CDR1 is LNHDA and CDR2 SQIVND (reference sequence). Trimming shortened V by 3 bases and J by 4 bases, and 10 bases separated the two germline ends. This CDR3 region has 13 residues. CDR3 DNA: TGTGCCAGTAGTATCCGGGTAGAGTACGAGCAGTACTTC. It is translated as CASSIRVEYEQYF.

The chain carries TRBV27 and TRBJ2-7, with 10 nucleotides matching TRBD1. V lost 10 bases, J lost 7 bases, and 10 bases stayed unmatched. This CDR3 comprises 13 residues. Germline V lookup: CDR1 MNHEY, CDR2 SMNVEV (reference sequence). CDR3 protein: CATGTGEGWEQYF. In DNA form, the CDR3 reads TGTGCCACCGGGACAGGGGAGGGGTGGGAGCAGTACTTC.

V usage is TRBV6-5 and J usage is TRBJ1-4; 7 positions agree with TRBD1. The trim removed 7 bases at V and 10 bases at J, leaving 6 bases unmatched. CDR1 and CDR2 (germline): MNHEY, SVGAGI. The CDR3 sequence is 12 residues long. Written as DNA, the CDR3 is TGTGCCAGCAAGGGGGCCGCTGTAAAACTGTTTTTT. Translated: CASKGAAVKLFF.

This rearrangement joins TRBV19 to TRBJ2-7; 9 nucleotides agree with TRBD2. V dropped 5 bases and J dropped 2; count of bases not matched to a gene: 7. The CDR3 runs to 15 residues. Germline values: CDR1 LNHDA, CDR2 SQIVND (reference sequence). The CDR3, as DNA: TGTGCCAGTAGTCCCGAAGCGGGAGGAACCTACGAGCAGTACTTC. Protein: CASSPEAGGTYEQYF.

The sample holds one count of this clone. This sequence joins TRBV29-1 and TRBJ1-4; TRBD1 matches 7 bases. V dropped 6 bases and J dropped 5; count of bases not matched to a gene: 6. The CDR3 extends over 13 amino acids. Germline V lookup: CDR1 SQVTM, CDR2 ANQGSEA. The CDR3, as DNA: TGCAGCGTCAGGACAGGATTAAATGAAAAACTGTTTTTT. Translating it yields CSVRTGLNEKLFF. Looking up the rest from reference TRBV29-1 and TRBJ1-4 gives the full variable domain: SAVISQKPSRDICQRGTSLTIQCQVDSQVTMMFWYRQQPGQSLTLIATANQGSEATYESGFVIDKFPISRPNLTFSTLTVSNMSPEDSSIYLCSVRTGLNEKLFFGSGTQLSVL.

The rearrangement uses TRBV9 and TRBJ2-5; 8 nucleotides match TRBD1. The CDR3 covers 16 residues. Germline values: CDR1 SGDLS, CDR2 YYNGEE. Trimming took 4 bases from V and 0 from J; bases not matched to a gene: 8. The CDR3 here is CASSSPMDRDQETQYF. CDR3 coding DNA: TGTGCCAGCAGCTCCCCAATGGACAGGGACCAAGAGACCCAGTACTTC.

The rearrangement joins TRBV5-4 to TRBJ1-5; 9 bases fit TRBD1. The V segment lost 2 bases and the J segment 7 bases; nucleotides outside the gene matches: 4. In germline, CDR1 is SGHNT, CDR2 YYREEE (reference sequence). The CDR3 sequence is 14 residues long. The CDR3 protein is CASSFPGQGQPQHF. In DNA, the CDR3 is TGTGCCAGCAGCTTTCCGGGACAGGGACAGCCCCAGCATTTT.

This rearrangement joins TRBV5-1 to TRBJ2-5; 7 nucleotides agree with TRBD1. V dropped 4 bases and J dropped 4; count of bases not matched to a gene: 4. In germline, CDR1 is SGHRS, CDR2 YFSETQ. The CDR3 is made up of 13 amino acids. The CDR3 region is CASSPGQPETQYF. Here the CDR3 DNA reads TGCGCCAGCAGCCCGGGACAGCCAGAGACCCAGTACTTC.